The 24 T cell receptor beta chains below were found in one sample sequenced in a study of cytomegalovirus exposure and HLA in healthy donors. A multiplex PCR was run with 60 Vbeta primers and 13 Jbeta primers. The repertoire was sequenced with immunoSEQ multiplex PCR; TCRdb's copy has only in-frame clones and lacks some. The repertoire holds tens of thousands of clones, more than 65% seen once, with 8% to 10% in the top ten. Sequenced material: PBMCs. Every receptor here comes from a man aged 55 to 69 in good health and CMV-seronegative.

The chain is built from TRBV5-1 and TRBJ1-4; 9 bases are shared with TRBD1. V shed 4 bases and J 5 bases; nucleotides not matched to a gene: 6. There are 15 residues in the CDR3. Germline assignment: CDR1 SGHRS and CDR2 YFSETQ. As DNA, the CDR3 is TGCGCCAGCAGCATGGGAGGGACAGGGAATGAAAAACTGTTTTTT. It encodes CASSMGGTGNEKLFF.

This clone has just a few counts. The chain recombines TRBV12-5 with TRBJ2-1; 15 bases map to TRBD2. CDR1 is LGHNT and CDR2 is FRNRAP in the germline V gene. V gave up 2 bases and J gave up 8 bases; unmatched junction bases: 4. This CDR3 contains 16 residues. The CDR3, as DNA: TGTGCTAGTGGTTTGATGGGACTAGCGGGAGGAGATGAGCAGTTCTTC. It is translated as CASGLMGLAGGDEQFF.

This clone was observed a few times. The chain combines TRBV30 with TRBJ2-7; D gene unclear. V shed 1 base and J shed 4 bases, with 8 bases lying between them. The V gene's germline CDR1 is GTSNPN and CDR2 SVGIG (reference sequence). The CDR3 covers 12 residues. The CDR3 is CAWSASQYEQYF. The CDR3 bases are TGTGCCTGGAGTGCTAGTCAGTACGAGCAGTACTTC.

The chain uses TRBV19 and TRBJ1-5, with D possibly matching TRBD1 (5 bases). The germline V and J ends were trimmed by 8 bases and 7 bases, with 15 bases remaining between them. CDR1 and CDR2 (germline): LNHDA, SQIVND (reference sequence). This CDR3 is built from 13 residues. The CDR3 loop is CASSEQGSQPQHF. The CDR3, as DNA: TGTGCCAGTTCCGAGCAGGGTAGCCAGCCCCAGCATTTT.

This clone has only a few counts. V is TRBV11-3 and J is TRBJ2-1; the D is unclear. The CDR3 spans 17 residues. The V gene lost 0 bases and the J gene lost 0 bases, with 12 bases spanning the gap. Germline loops: CDR1 SGHNT, CDR2 YENEEA. The CDR3 loop reads CASSLDPRILSYNEQFF. Here the CDR3 DNA reads TGTGCCAGCAGCTTAGATCCTAGAATTCTCTCCTACAATGAGCAGTTCTTC.

The rearrangement links TRBV7-6 to TRBJ2-3; D not resolved. V lost 9 bases and J 3 bases, leaving 13 bases between the germline ends. Germline V gives CDR1 SGHVS, CDR2 FNYEAQ. The CDR3 runs 13 residues. CDR3 residues: CASQQDLTDTQYF. The CDR3 DNA is TGTGCCAGTCAGCAGGATCTAACAGATACGCAGTATTTT.

The gene calls are TRBV29-1 and TRBJ1-1; D gene unclear. Per the germline V gene, CDR1 is SQVTM and CDR2 is ANQGSEA. Trimming stripped 1 base from V and 5 bases from J, with 14 bases between. The CDR3 runs 14 residues. The CDR3 coding sequence is TGCAGCGTTGAAGTTGGGAGATGGAGAACTGAAGCTTTCTTT. It specifies CSVEVGRWRTEAFF.

This chain joins TRBV19 and TRBJ1-5; D is undetermined. Trimming stripped 4 bases from V and 7 bases from J, with 17 bases between. This CDR3 has 15 residues. In germline, CDR1 is LNHDA, CDR2 SQIVND (reference sequence). DNA for the CDR3: TGTGCCAGTAGTAGTGTGGGCCACGGAAACCAGCCCCAGCATTTT. Its protein is CASSSVGHGNQPQHF.

The V and J genes are TRBV11-3 and TRBJ2-1; D unresolved. Germline assignment: CDR1 SGHNT and CDR2 YENEEA. The CDR3 is 13 amino acids. V lost 6 bases, J lost 7 bases, and 13 bases lay in between. The CDR3: CASSHPGRNEQFF. CDR3 nucleotide sequence: TGTGCCAGCAGTCACCCGGGTCGGAATGAGCAGTTCTTC. The full variable domain, rest sourced from reference TRBV11-3 and TRBJ2-1, is EAGVVQSPRYKIIEKKQPVAFWCNPISGHNTLYWYLQNLGQGPELLIRYENEEAVDDSQLPKDRFSAERLKGVDSTLKIQPAELGDSAVYLCASSHPGRNEQFFGPGTRLTVL.

The genes are TRBV2 and TRBJ2-7; possibly TRBD1 for D (5 bases). This CDR3 spans 13 amino acids. The germline V gene encodes CDR1 SNHLY and CDR2 FYNNEI. The V end lost 8 bases, the J end lost 0 bases, and 11 bases lay between the germline ends. The chain's CDR3 is CASGLDTSYEQYF. The CDR3 coding sequence is TGTGCCAGCGGCCTGGACACCTCCTACGAGCAGTACTTC.

This chain joins TRBV7-2 and TRBJ1-2; unclear D gene. Per germline, CDR1 SGHTA and CDR2 FQGNSA. There are 15 residues in the CDR3. Between the trimmed V and J ends, which lost 1 base and 3 bases, there was a span of 12 bases. CDR3 DNA sequence: TGTGCCAGCAGCTTAGGGCCAGGTACAGACTATGGCTACACCTTC. Residues: CASSLGPGTDYGYTF.

V gene TRBV30 combines with J gene TRBJ2-5; 7 bases fit TRBD2. CDR1 and CDR2 from the germline V gene are GTSNPN and SVGIG (reference sequence). V gave up 0 bases and J gave up 1 base; unmatched junction bases: 8. CDR3 length: 16 residues. The CDR3 DNA reads TGTGCCTGGAGTGTACGGTCCAGCGGGGCCCAAGAGACCCAGTACTTC. This encodes CAWSVRSSGAQETQYF.

The V gene is TRBV6-1, the J gene TRBJ2-3; 8 bases are a match to TRBD1. The CDR3 covers 15 residues. V trimming: 6 bases; J trimming: 4 bases; junction bases outside the gene matches: 9. Germline CDR1 and CDR2: MNHNS and SASEGT. The CDR3 protein is CASSPSQGVADTQYF. The CDR3 DNA sequence: TGTGCCAGCAGCCCTTCACAGGGGGTAGCAGATACGCAGTATTTT.

CDR3 amino acids: CASSFNQGNEKLFF. The CDR3 coding sequence is TGTGCCAGCAGTTTCAACCAGGGGAATGAAAAACTGTTTTTT. This rearrangement joins TRBV11-2 to TRBJ1-4, with TRBD1 as a possible D gene (6 bases). Trimming cost V 6 bases and J 5 bases, with 13 bases left between them. This CDR3 has 14 amino acids. Germline V gene data show CDR1 as SGHAT and CDR2 as FQNNGV.

V is TRBV7-6 and J is TRBJ1-6, with D uncertain. Germline V gives CDR1 SGHVS, CDR2 FNYEAQ. Trimming stripped 3 bases from V and 8 bases from J, with 11 bases between. This CDR3 has 14 residues. The CDR3 nucleotides are TGTGCCAGCAGCTTGATAAGCGGGGATTCACCCCTCCACTTT. Encoded protein: CASSLISGDSPLHF.

The gene calls are TRBV9 and TRBJ1-1, with TRBD1 matching over 8 bases. The CDR3 has 14 amino acids. The V gene end was trimmed by 2 bases and the J gene end by 4 bases; junction bases not matched to a gene: 4. Germline V gene sequence: CDR1 SGDLS, CDR2 YYNGEE. CDR3 amino acids: CASSVPTGGTEAFF. The CDR3 DNA follows: TGTGCCAGCAGCGTCCCCACAGGGGGCACTGAAGCTTTCTTT.

In its sample, this clone was seen a few times. This chain connects TRBV5-4 to TRBJ2-3; 9 bases are a match to TRBD1. The ends lost 4 bases at V and 7 bases at J; junction bases unmatched: 10. The V gene's germline CDR1 is SGHNT and CDR2 YYREEE (reference sequence). The CDR3 totals 15 residues. The CDR3 here is CASSPTGGFENTQYF. In DNA form, the CDR3 reads TGTGCCAGCAGCCCGACAGGGGGTTTTGAGAATACGCAGTATTTT.

The rearrangement uses TRBV2 and TRBJ2-3; D is unclear. Germline V gene data show CDR1 as SNHLY and CDR2 as FYNNEI. The ends were cut back, 4 bases at V and 4 bases at J, with 6 bases in the middle. The CDR3 totals 12 residues. The CDR3 is CASSGGADTQYF. CDR3 sequence (DNA): TGTGCCAGCAGTGGAGGCGCAGATACGCAGTATTTT.

This clone was seen only a few times. The chain uses TRBV5-4 and TRBJ2-7, with 10 bases identical to TRBD2. The CDR3 sequence is 18 residues long. Germline CDR1 and CDR2: SGHNT and YYREEE (reference sequence). Trimming cost V 3 bases and J 3 bases; bases outside gene matches: 15. The CDR3 DNA sequence: TGTGCCAGCAGCTCGATACTATTTAGCGGGAGGACTAACTACGAGCAGTACTTC. Its protein is CASSSILFSGRTNYEQYF.

This clone was detected only once. The CDR3 nucleotides read TGTGCCAGCAGTGATTGGGGCCGCTCCTACGAGCAGTACTTC. As protein: CASSDWGRSYEQYF. The chain joins TRBV6-1 to TRBJ2-7, with D possibly matching TRBD1 (5 bases). The V end was cut by 3 bases, the J end by 0 bases, with 9 bases between. Per the germline V gene, CDR1 is MNHNS and CDR2 is SASEGT. The CDR3 is made up of 14 amino acids.

The chain employs TRBV15 and TRBJ2-3; D perhaps matches TRBD1 (5 bases). V was shortened by 0 bases and J by 1 base, with 14 bases between the two germline ends. Germline V gives CDR1 LNHNV, CDR2 YYDKDF (reference sequence). The CDR3 runs 17 residues. The CDR3 coding sequence is TGTGCCACCAGCAGAGATCCGGCAGGGATCGGCACAGATACGCAGTATTTT. Encoded protein: CATSRDPAGIGTDTQYF.

The CDR3 protein is CASSYSLAGGPEQYF. The CDR3 DNA reads as TGTGCCAGCAGTTACTCCCTAGCGGGAGGGCCGGAGCAGTACTTC. This chain joins TRBV6-5 and TRBJ2-5; 12 bases map to TRBD2. V dropped 0 bases and J dropped 11; count of bases not matched to a gene: 7. From germline, CDR1 is MNHEY and CDR2 SVGAGI. CDR3 length equals 15 residues.

This clone was seen more than once but under ten times. The rearrangement joins TRBV27 to TRBJ2-5, with D perhaps matching TRBD2 (6 bases). The CDR3 is 13 residues long. The germline V gene encodes CDR1 MNHEY and CDR2 SMNVEV (reference sequence). V lost 7 bases to trimming and J lost 5 bases, with 14 bases between them. CDR3 bases: TGTGCCAGCAACCTAAGGAGGGACGAGACCCAGTACTTC. This translates into CASNLRRDETQYF.

This clone showed up just a few times. The CDR3, as DNA: TGTGCCAGCAGTTCACAGGGGGGAAACACCATATATTTT. This translates into CASSSQGGNTIYF. The chain joins TRBV2 to TRBJ1-3; 7 bases match TRBD1. CDR1 is SNHLY and CDR2 is FYNNEI in the germline V gene. Losses at the gene ends were 5 bases for V and 4 bases for J; bases not matched to a gene: 2. This CDR3 has 13 amino acids.